The 7 T cell receptor beta chains presented below share a single source sample, sequenced in a study of GPR56 and killer-like receptors on CD4 memory cells. Five CD4+ populations, defined by killer cell lectin-like receptor and GPR56 markers, were sorted by FACS. TCRdb re-called the reads; one entry per CDR3 protein, DNA not given. The clone table shows 220 or so distinct CDR3 sequences, with the ten largest holding over 60%. The sequencing input was memory CD4+ T cells from blood. These receptors all stem from a human donor in good health.

Judged by frequency, this clonotype is hyperexpanded. The V and J genes are TRBV29-1 and TRBJ1-2; TCRdb's D call of TRBD1 is untestable without DNA. Germline-derived CDR1 and CDR2 are SQVTM and ANQGSEA. CDR3 length: 13 residues. CDR3 region: CSDNRGDNYGYTF.

The chain combines TRBV3-1 with TRBJ2-1; TCRdb's D call, TRBD1, is unchecked because there is no DNA. Germline V lookup: CDR1 LGHDT, CDR2 YNNKEL (reference sequence). The CDR3 extends over 14 amino acids. This CDR3 is CASSQGHNYNEQFF.

Its frequency marks this clonotype as large. The chain links TRBV6-5 to TRBJ1-1. The CDR3 runs 12 residues. Looked up from germline, CDR1 is MNHEY and CDR2 is SVGAGI. CDR3 loop: CASSYGGTEAFF.

Frequency places this clonotype as large. The V gene is TRBV6-5, the J gene TRBJ1-2; absent DNA, TCRdb's TRBD1 call cannot be checked. CDR1 and CDR2 (germline): MNHEY, SVGAGI. This CDR3 has 16 amino acids. The CDR3 reads CASSVTAGKRNYGYTF.

The V call is TRBV7-2, the J call TRBJ2-3; TCRdb selects TRBD2, and the lack of DNA leaves this call unchecked. CDR3 length equals 17 residues. CDR1 and CDR2 (germline): SGHTA, FQGNSA. CDR3 region: CASSLRTSGGAGNTQYF. Together with reference TRBV7-2 and TRBJ2-3, the CDR3 gives the full variable domain: GAGVSQSPSNKVTEKGKDVELRCDPISGHTALYWYRQSLGQGLEFLIYFQGNSAPDKSGLPSDRFSAERTGGSVSTLTIQRTQQEDSAVYLCASSLRTSGGAGNTQYFGPGTRLTVL.

According to its frequency, this clonotype is large. The chain recombines TRBV7-2 with TRBJ1-4. CDR3 length: 15 amino acids. From germline, CDR1 is SGHTA and CDR2 FQGNSA. The CDR3 region is CASSLSWRFREKLFF.

Measured by frequency, this clonotype is medium-sized. The V and J genes are TRBV11-2 and TRBJ1-2; TCRdb reports TRBD1, a call that lacks DNA to check it against. There are 14 residues in the CDR3. The V gene's germline CDR1 is SGHAT and CDR2 FQNNGV. CDR3 sequence reads: CASTPDRTDYGYTF.